This is a list of T cell receptor beta chains from one sample in a study of Ad26.COV2.S vaccination and SARS-CoV-2 variants. Clones were sequenced by immunoSEQ multiplex PCR, and TCRdb holds only the in-frame ones, with some missing. The data contain about 350,000 clones, approximately 90% of them singletons. The material was peripheral blood, obtained after recovery from COVID-19. The source of these receptors is a human donor who had recovered from COVID-19. Each CDR3 is given with its conserved first and last residue. Each record gives: clone size, V gene, D gene, J gene, CDR3 protein, CDR3 DNA. D genes are given only for firm matches. The size entry is marked missing in some rows and otherwise reads once, few, many or a size class.

>.|TRBV3-1/TRBV3-2|TRBD2|TRBJ2-3
CASSQFPGLAGPTDTQYF
TGTGCCAGCAGCCAATTCCCCGGACTAGCGGGCCCCACAGATACGCAGTATTTT
>.|TRBV5-4|.|TRBJ2-6
CASSSGVGANVLTF
TGTGCCAGCAGTTCAGGGGTCGGGGCCAACGTCCTGACTTTC
>.|TRBV7-9|.|TRBJ2-7
CASSPETSIRAYEQYF
TGTGCCAGCAGCCCAGAGACGAGCATAAGGGCTTACGAGCAGTACTTC
>once|TRBV5-8|.|TRBJ1-2
CASSRLRPTGTTNYGYTF
TGTGCCAGCAGCCGCCTAAGGCCGACAGGAACGACTAACTATGGCTACACCTTC
>.|TRBV7-8|.|TRBJ2-7
CASSLETSYHEQYF
TGTGCCAGCAGCTTAGAGACTAGTTATCACGAGCAGTACTTC
>.|TRBV11-3|.|TRBJ2-1
CASSLDVYNEQFF
TGTGCCAGCAGCTTAGACGTCTACAATGAGCAGTTCTTC
>.|TRBV4-3|.|TRBJ1-3
CASSQTGLPAGESGNTIYF
TGCGCCAGCAGCCAGACCGGGCTTCCGGCAGGGGAGTCTGGAAACACCATATATTTT
>.|TRBV10-3|TRBD2|TRBJ2-5
CAISGTSMETQYF
TGTGCCATCAGTGGGACTAGTATGGAGACCCAGTACTTC
>.|TRBV7-2|.|TRBJ1-5
CASSSRQNQPQHF
TGTGCCAGCAGCTCGAGACAGAATCAGCCCCAGCATTTT
>.|TRBV6-1|TRBD2|TRBJ2-1
CASSEVSGGAWDEQFF
TGTGCCAGCAGTGAAGTAAGCGGGGGGGCCTGGGATGAGCAGTTCTTC
>.|TRBV5-5|TRBD1|TRBJ1-3
CASSLGQGAGNTIYF
TGTGCCAGCAGCTTGGGACAGGGGGCAGGAAACACCATATATTTT
>.|TRBV9|.|TRBJ2-5
CASSVAAGQETQYF
TGTGCCAGCAGCGTAGCGGCAGGGCAGGAGACCCAGTACTTC
>.|TRBV11-2|.|TRBJ2-7
CASSLVGFDISYEQYF
TGTGCCAGCAGCTTAGTGGGGTTTGACATCTCCTACGAGCAGTACTTC
>.|TRBV7-9|TRBD1|TRBJ1-4
CASSQGQGYEKLFF
TGTGCCAGCAGCCAGGGACAGGGGTATGAAAAACTGTTTTTT
>.|TRBV6-1|.|TRBJ2-5
CASSERVETQYF
TGTGCCAGCAGTGAACGCGTCGAGACCCAGTACTTC
>.|TRBV9|.|TRBJ2-6
CASSVAGSGANVLTF
TGTGCCAGCAGCGTAGCCGGCTCTGGGGCCAACGTCCTGACTTTC
>.|TRBV14|.|TRBJ1-1
CASSQVLGARTEAFF
TGTGCCAGCAGCCAAGTTCTGGGGGCAAGGACTGAAGCTTTCTTT
>.|TRBV6-6|TRBD1|TRBJ1-1
CASTSGQGAWGTEAFF
TGTGCCAGCACCTCGGGACAGGGGGCGTGGGGCACTGAAGCTTTCTTT
>.|TRBV5-1|.|TRBJ2-5
CASSFLGVETQYF
TGCGCCAGCAGCTTCCTCGGGGTGGAGACCCAGTACTTC
>.|TRBV2|.|TRBJ2-3
CASSEQGYTDTQYF
TGTGCCAGCAGTGAACAGGGCTACACAGATACGCAGTATTTT
>.|TRBV27|.|TRBJ1-1
CASTLGRNTEAFF
TGTGCCAGCACCCTCGGGAGAAACACTGAAGCTTTCTTT
>.|TRBV18|TRBD2|TRBJ2-2
CASSPTGGFEELFF
TGTGCCAGCTCACCGACGGGGGGGTTCGAGGAGCTGTTTTTT
>.|TRBV5-1|TRBD2|TRBJ2-3
CASSTRTSGGPDTQYF
TGCGCCAGCAGTACCCGGACTAGCGGGGGTCCCGATACGCAGTATTTT
>once|TRBV6-2/TRBV6-3|.|TRBJ1-6
CASSYSDRVGNSPLHF
TGTGCCAGCAGTTACTCAGATAGGGTCGGTAATTCACCCCTCCACTTT
>.|TRBV9|TRBD1|TRBJ2-7
CASSLRTGASYEQYF
TGTGCCAGCAGCCTTCGGACAGGGGCCTCCTACGAGCAGTACTTC
>.|TRBV6-5|.|TRBJ2-5
CASSYSPLGGETQYF
TGTGCCAGCAGTTACTCTCCTCTCGGCGGAGAGACCCAGTACTTC
>.|TRBV19|.|TRBJ2-7
CASSASGTPTYEQYF
TGTGCCAGTAGTGCCTCCGGGACCCCAACCTACGAGCAGTACTTC
>.|TRBV27|TRBD1|TRBJ2-2
CASRDLGGPAAGELFF
TGTGCCAGCAGGGACCTAGGGGGCCCCGCTGCCGGGGAGCTGTTTTTT
>.|TRBV5-4|.|TRBJ1-1
CASSLTGYGQAFF
TGTGCCAGCAGCTTGACAGGTTACGGTCAGGCTTTCTTT
>once|TRBV27|.|TRBJ1-2
CASSWDTTGKYTF
TGTGCCAGCAGTTGGGATACAACAGGGAAGTACACCTTC
>.|TRBV28|.|TRBJ1-4
CASSSYTEKLFF
TGTGCCAGCAGTTCCTACACCGAAAAACTGTTTTTT
>.|TRBV3-1/TRBV3-2|TRBD1|TRBJ2-3
CASSQDYGQGGTDTQYF
TGTGCCAGCAGCCAAGATTACGGACAGGGGGGCACAGATACGCAGTATTTT
>.|TRBV27|TRBD2|TRBJ2-1
CASSFRLAGANNEQFF
TGTGCCAGCAGTTTCCGACTAGCGGGGGCCAACAATGAGCAGTTCTTC
>.|TRBV10-1|TRBD1|TRBJ1-1
CASRDRGDTEAFF
TGCGCCAGCAGAGACAGGGGGGACACTGAAGCTTTCTTT
>.|TRBV7-6|TRBD1|TRBJ2-1
CASSLVATGGRNEQFF
TGTGCCAGCAGCTTAGTTGCCACAGGGGGCCGGAATGAGCAGTTCTTC
>once|TRBV29-1|.|TRBJ2-1
CSVGDKRYEQFF
TGCAGCGTGGGGGACAAACGATACGAGCAGTTCTTC
>.|TRBV28|.|TRBJ1-5
CASRLDNQPQHF
TGTGCCAGCAGACTAGACAATCAGCCCCAGCATTTT
>.|TRBV14|.|TRBJ1-1
CASSQTSKITEAFF
TGTGCCAGCAGCCAAACTTCGAAAATCACTGAAGCTTTCTTT
>.|TRBV6-5|TRBD1|TRBJ2-2
CASTQGDTGELFF
TGTGCCAGCACCCAGGGGGACACCGGGGAGCTGTTTTTT
>.|TRBV7-9|.|TRBJ1-2
CASTQTQAGRGYTF
TGTGCCAGCACCCAAACACAGGCGGGGAGGGGCTACACCTTC
>.|TRBV6-2/TRBV6-3|.|TRBJ1-2
CASSYPGRGSYGYTF
TGTGCCAGCAGTTACCCAGGACGGGGAAGCTATGGCTACACCTTC
>.|TRBV11-2|TRBD2|TRBJ2-5
CASSFGLAGLQAQYF
TGTGCCAGCAGCTTTGGACTAGCGGGTCTCCAGGCCCAGTACTTC
>.|TRBV7-6|TRBD1|TRBJ2-7
CASSSKLGTGDEQYF
TGTGCCAGCAGCAGTAAGCTCGGGACAGGGGACGAGCAGTACTTC
>.|TRBV10-1|.|TRBJ1-1
CASSERNEGRNTEAFF
TGCGCCAGCAGTGAGCGGAATGAGGGGCGAAACACTGAAGCTTTCTTT